The rows below give T cell receptor beta chains drawn from one sample of a study of T cell repertoires in cytomegalovirus infection. TCRdb processed the reads anew with MiXCR; each CDR3 protein has one entry. The sample carries just under 550,000 distinct CDR3 sequences, about 25% recorded once. The sequencing input was PBMCs. These receptors came from a human donor in good health (CMV status not recorded). Some clones in this sample may be carry-over from other donors' samples. Each CDR3 is given with its conserved first and last residue. Each record gives: J gene, V gene, clone size, D gene, CDR3 protein, CDR3 DNA. D genes are given only for firm matches. A clone size is listed for some rows: how often the clone was seen (once, few, many), or a class if it is expanded.

TRBJ2-7 | TRBV20-1 | NA | TRBD2 | CSAYYSGRIHEQYF | TGCAGTGCCTACTATAGCGGGAGAATACACGAGCAGTACTTC
TRBJ1-1 | TRBV7-2 | NA | TRBD1 | CASGQDRGRGTEAFF | TGTGCCAGCGGCCAGGACAGGGGGCGAGGAACTGAAGCTTTCTTT
TRBJ2-3 | TRBV7-6 | NA | NA | CASSPAVTDTQYF | TGTGCCAGCAGCCCCGCGGTCACAGATACGCAGTATTTT
TRBJ1-6 | TRBV12-3/TRBV12-4 | few | NA | CASSSGRRTNSPLHF | TGTGCCAGCAGTTCCGGACGGAGAACTAATTCACCCCTCCACTTT
TRBJ2-1 | TRBV29-1 | NA | NA | CSVEGKSSYNEQFF | TGCAGCGTTGAAGGGAAGAGCTCCTACAATGAGCAGTTCTTC
TRBJ1-5 | TRBV27 | NA | NA | CASSLSKGSLQPQHF | TGTGCCAGCAGTTTATCGAAGGGCAGCTTACAGCCCCAGCATTTT
TRBJ2-1 | TRBV7-9 | few | NA | CASIRFPGLSSYNEQFF | TGTGCCAGCATCCGCTTTCCGGGCCTAAGCTCCTACAATGAGCAGTTCTTC
TRBJ2-2 | TRBV7-9 | few | NA | CASSSLVTGELFF | TGTGCCAGCAGCTCCCTAGTCACCGGGGAGCTGTTTTTT
TRBJ2-2 | TRBV19 | NA | NA | CASSIIDMNTGELFF | TGTGCCAGTAGTATCATTGATATGAACACCGGGGAGCTGTTTTTT
TRBJ1-5 | TRBV6-2/TRBV6-3 | NA | NA | CASSYSGQPQHF | TGTGCCAGCAGTTACTCAGGGCAGCCCCAGCATTTT
TRBJ1-5 | TRBV6-1 | many | TRBD1 | CASSRDRGTSQPQHF | TGTGCCAGCAGTAGGGACAGGGGAACTAGTCAGCCCCAGCATTTT
TRBJ1-1 | TRBV19 | few | NA | CASSIGRDNTEAFF | TGTGCCAGTAGTATAGGGCGTGACAATACTGAAGCTTTCTTT
TRBJ2-3 | TRBV7-9 | few | TRBD2 | CASKDGTTSDTQYF | TGTGCCAGCAAAGACGGGACTACCAGTGATACGCAGTATTTT
TRBJ1-2 | TRBV18 | NA | TRBD1 | CASSPWDRVDYGYTF | TGTGCCAGCTCACCATGGGACAGGGTTGACTATGGCTACACCTTC
TRBJ2-3 | TRBV12-3/TRBV12-4 | few | TRBD2 | CASSFREGDSDTQYF | TGTGCCAGCAGTTTTCGGGAGGGAGATTCAGATACGCAGTATTTT
TRBJ2-3 | TRBV7-2 | many | NA | CASSFVTDTQYF | TGTGCCAGCAGCTTTGTTACAGATACGCAGTATTTT
TRBJ2-3 | TRBV24-1 | few | NA | CATSDFKDTQYF | TGTGCCACCAGTGATTTCAAGGACACGCAGTATTTT
TRBJ2-1 | TRBV28 | NA | NA | CASSLTSWEQFF | TGTGCCAGCAGTTTAACTAGCTGGGAGCAGTTCTTC
TRBJ2-1 | TRBV24-1 | NA | NA | CATSRGQGQAGGRDEQFF | TGTGCCACCAGCCGAGGACAGGGACAGGCGGGAGGTCGGGATGAGCAGTTCTTC
TRBJ2-1 | TRBV10-3 | many | TRBD2 | CAVGGTGLADEQFF | TGTGCCGTCGGGGGCACGGGACTAGCGGATGAGCAGTTCTTC
TRBJ1-2 | TRBV5-4 | NA | TRBD1 | CASSLEDRGYYGYTF | TGTGCCAGCAGCTTGGAGGACAGGGGCTATTATGGCTACACCTTC
TRBJ1-3 | TRBV12-3/TRBV12-4 | few | TRBD1 | CASSIFGTAASTDTIYF | TGTGCCAGTAGTATTTTCGGGACAGCAGCCTCGACCGACACCATATATTTT
TRBJ2-1 | TRBV12-3/TRBV12-4 | many | NA | CASSMGRGSSYNEQFF | TGTGCCAGCAGTATGGGTAGGGGGAGCTCCTACAATGAGCAGTTCTTC
TRBJ2-1 | TRBV11-3 | many | TRBD2 | CASSPRLARTYNEQFF | TGTGCCAGCAGCCCCCGACTAGCGCGAACATACAATGAGCAGTTCTTC
TRBJ2-5 | TRBV28 | NA | NA | CASIYPWKTQYF | TGTGCCAGCATTTATCCCTGGAAGACCCAGTACTTC
TRBJ2-1 | TRBV29-1 | few | NA | CSVDSYYNEQFF | TGCAGCGTAGACAGTTACTACAATGAGCAGTTCTTC